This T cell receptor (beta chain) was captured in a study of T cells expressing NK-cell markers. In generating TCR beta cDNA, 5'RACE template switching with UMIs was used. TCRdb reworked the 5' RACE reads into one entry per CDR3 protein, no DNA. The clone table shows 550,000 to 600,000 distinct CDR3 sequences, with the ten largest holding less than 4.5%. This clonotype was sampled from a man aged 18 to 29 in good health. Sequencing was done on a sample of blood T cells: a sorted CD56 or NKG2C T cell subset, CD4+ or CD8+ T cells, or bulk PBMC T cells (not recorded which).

CDR3 amino acids: CAISELGRPEGADTQYF. The chain couples TRBV10-3 to TRBJ2-3; the D gene TCRdb calls, TRBD1, cannot be checked with no DNA. The CDR3 contains 17 residues. The germline gives CDR1 ENHRY, CDR2 SYGVKD.